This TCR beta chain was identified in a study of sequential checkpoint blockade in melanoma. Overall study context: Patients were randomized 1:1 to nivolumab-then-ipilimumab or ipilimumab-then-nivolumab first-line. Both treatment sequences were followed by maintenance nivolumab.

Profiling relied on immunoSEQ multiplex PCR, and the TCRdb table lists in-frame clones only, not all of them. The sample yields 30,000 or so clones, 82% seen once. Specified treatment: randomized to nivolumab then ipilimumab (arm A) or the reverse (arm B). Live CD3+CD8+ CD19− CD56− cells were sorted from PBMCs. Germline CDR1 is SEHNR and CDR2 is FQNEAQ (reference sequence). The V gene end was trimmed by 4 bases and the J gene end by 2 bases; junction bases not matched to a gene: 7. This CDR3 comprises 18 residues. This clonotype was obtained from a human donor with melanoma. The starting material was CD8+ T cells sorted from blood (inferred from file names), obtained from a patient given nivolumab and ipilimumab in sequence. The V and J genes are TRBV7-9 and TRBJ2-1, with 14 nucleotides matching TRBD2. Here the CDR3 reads CASSSSTSGGVTYNEQFF. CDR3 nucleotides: TGTGCCAGCAGCTCCTCGACTAGCGGGGGGGTCACCTACAATGAGCAGTTCTTC. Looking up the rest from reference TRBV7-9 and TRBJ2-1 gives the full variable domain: DTGVSQNPRHKITKRGQNVTFRCDPISEHNRLYWYRQTLGQGPEFLTYFQNEAQLEKSRLLSDRFSAERPKGSFSTLEIQRTEQGDSAMYLCASSSSTSGGVTYNEQFFGPGTRLTVL.